This T cell receptor (beta chain) stems from a study of shared clonotypes between healthy human individuals. Germline CDR1 and CDR2: MDHEN and SYDVKM. CDR3 size: 14 residues. Trimming cost V 5 bases and J 10 bases, with 20 bases left between them. Profiled with immunoSEQ multiplex PCR; TCRdb holds only in-frame clones, not every one. Found here are about 710,000 clones, 73% of them singletons; the top ten hold around 1.8%. The receptor comes from a woman younger than 45 in good health. The sample comprised memory CD4+ T cells sorted from blood. The subset here: CD45RA-negative fraction. This rearrangement joins TRBV28 to TRBJ2-5, with D perhaps matching TRBD1 (6 bases). The CDR3 protein is CASSEGHPRANQYF. CDR3 coding DNA: TGTGCCAGCAGTGAGGGACACCCACGCGCGAACCAGTACTTC.